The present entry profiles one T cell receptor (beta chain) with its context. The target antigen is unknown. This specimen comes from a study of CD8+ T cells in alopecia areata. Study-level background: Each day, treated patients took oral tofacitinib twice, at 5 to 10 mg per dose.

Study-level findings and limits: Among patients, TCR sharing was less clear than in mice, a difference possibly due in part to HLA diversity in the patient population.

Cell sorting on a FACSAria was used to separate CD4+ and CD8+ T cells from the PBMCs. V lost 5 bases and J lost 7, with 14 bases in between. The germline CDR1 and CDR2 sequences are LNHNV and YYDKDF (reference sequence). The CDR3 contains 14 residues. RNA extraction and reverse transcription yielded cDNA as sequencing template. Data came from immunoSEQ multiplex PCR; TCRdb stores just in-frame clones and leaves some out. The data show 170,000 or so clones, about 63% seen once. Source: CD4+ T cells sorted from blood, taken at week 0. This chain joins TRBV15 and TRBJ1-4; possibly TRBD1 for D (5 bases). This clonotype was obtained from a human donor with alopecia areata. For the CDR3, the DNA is TGTGCCACCAGCCCCGCCGGGGGGAGTGAAAAACTGTTTTTT. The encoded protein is CATSPAGGSEKLFF.